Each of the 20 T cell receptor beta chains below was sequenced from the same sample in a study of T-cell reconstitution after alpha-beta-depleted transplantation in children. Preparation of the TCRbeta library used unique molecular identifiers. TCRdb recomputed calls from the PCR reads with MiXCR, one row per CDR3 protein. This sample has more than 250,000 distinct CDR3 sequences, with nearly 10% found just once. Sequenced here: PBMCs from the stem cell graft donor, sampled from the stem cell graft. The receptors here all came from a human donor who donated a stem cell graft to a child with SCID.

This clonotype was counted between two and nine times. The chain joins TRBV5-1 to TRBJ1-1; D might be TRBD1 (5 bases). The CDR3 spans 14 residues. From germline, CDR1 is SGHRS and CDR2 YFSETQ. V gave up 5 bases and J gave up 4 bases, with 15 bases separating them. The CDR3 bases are TGCGCCAGCAGAACCGGGACGGCGGGCACTGAAGCTTTCTTT. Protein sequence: CASRTGTAGTEAFF.

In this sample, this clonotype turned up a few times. As DNA, the CDR3 is TGTGCCAGCAGTGATATCGGCGGGGGCCGCTCCTACGAGCAGTACTTC. Encoded protein: CASSDIGGGRSYEQYF. The V call is TRBV2, the J call TRBJ2-7; D might be TRBD2 (7 bases). Germline CDR1 is SNHLY and CDR2 is FYNNEI. The CDR3 spans 16 residues. Deletions cut 3 bases from V and 0 bases from J, with 15 bases between.

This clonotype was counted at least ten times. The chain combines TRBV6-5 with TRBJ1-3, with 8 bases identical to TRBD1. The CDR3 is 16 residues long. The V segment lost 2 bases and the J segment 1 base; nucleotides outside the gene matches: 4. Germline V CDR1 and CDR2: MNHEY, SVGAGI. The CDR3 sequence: CASSYPRTGSGNTIYF. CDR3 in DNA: TGTGCCAGCAGTTACCCTAGGACAGGGTCTGGAAACACCATATATTTT.

CDR3 region: CASSPDSLRARSSYEQYF. The CDR3 DNA sequence: TGTGCCAGCAGTCCAGATTCTCTTCGCGCCAGAAGCTCCTACGAGCAGTACTTC. The V and J genes are TRBV11-2 and TRBJ2-7; D gene uncertain. Trimming removed 6 bases from V and 0 bases from J, with 24 bases in between. The CDR3 consists of 18 residues. Germline V CDR1 and CDR2: SGHAT, FQNNGV. Filled out from reference TRBV11-2 and TRBJ2-7, the complete variable domain reads EAGVAQSPRYKIIEKRQSVAFWCNPISGHATLYWYQQILGQGPKLLIQFQNNGVVDDSQLPKDRFSAERLKGVDSTLKIQPAKLEDSAVYLCASSPDSLRARSSYEQYFGPGTRLTVT.

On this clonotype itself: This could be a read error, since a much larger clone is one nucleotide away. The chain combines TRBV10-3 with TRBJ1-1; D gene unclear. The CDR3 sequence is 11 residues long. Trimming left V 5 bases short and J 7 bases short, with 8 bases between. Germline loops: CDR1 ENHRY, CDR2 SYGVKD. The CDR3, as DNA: TGTGCCATCAGTAGCGGTTGTGAAGCTTTCTTT. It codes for CAISSGCEAFF.

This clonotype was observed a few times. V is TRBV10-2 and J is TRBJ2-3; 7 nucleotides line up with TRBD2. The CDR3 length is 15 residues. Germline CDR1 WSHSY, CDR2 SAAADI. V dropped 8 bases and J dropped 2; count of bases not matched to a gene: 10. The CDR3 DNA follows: TGCGCCAGCTCCGTTGCCAGCGGGGTCACAGATACGCAGTATTTT. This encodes CASSVASGVTDTQYF.

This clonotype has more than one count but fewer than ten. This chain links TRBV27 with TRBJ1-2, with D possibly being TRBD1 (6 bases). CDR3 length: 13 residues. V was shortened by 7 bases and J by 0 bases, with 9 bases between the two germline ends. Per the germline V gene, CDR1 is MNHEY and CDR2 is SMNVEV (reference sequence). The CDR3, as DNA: TGTGCCAGCAAGGAGGGGGCTAACTATGGCTACACCTTC. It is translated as CASKEGANYGYTF.

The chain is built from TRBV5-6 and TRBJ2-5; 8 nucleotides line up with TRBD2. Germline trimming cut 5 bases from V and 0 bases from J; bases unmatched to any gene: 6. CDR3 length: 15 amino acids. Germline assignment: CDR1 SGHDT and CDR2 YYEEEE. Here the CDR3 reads CASRSQRENQETQYF. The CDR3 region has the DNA TGTGCCAGCAGATCGCAGCGGGAGAACCAAGAGACCCAGTACTTC.

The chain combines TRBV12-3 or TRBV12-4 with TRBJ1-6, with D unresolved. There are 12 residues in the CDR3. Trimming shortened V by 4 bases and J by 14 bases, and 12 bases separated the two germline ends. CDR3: CASSSTRVTLHF. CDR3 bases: TGTGCCAGCAGTTCTACACGGGTTACCCTCCACTTT.

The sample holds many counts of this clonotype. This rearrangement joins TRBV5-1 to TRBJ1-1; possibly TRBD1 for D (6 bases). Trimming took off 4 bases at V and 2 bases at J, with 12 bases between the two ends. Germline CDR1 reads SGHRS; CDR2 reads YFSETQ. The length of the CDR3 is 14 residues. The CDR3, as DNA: TGCGCCAGCAGCGTGGTAGGGGGAAACACTGAAGCTTTCTTT. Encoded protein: CASSVVGGNTEAFF.

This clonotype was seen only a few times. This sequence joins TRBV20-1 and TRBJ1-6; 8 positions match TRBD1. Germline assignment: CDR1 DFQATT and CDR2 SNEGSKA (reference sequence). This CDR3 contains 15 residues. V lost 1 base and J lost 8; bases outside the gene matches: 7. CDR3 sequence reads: CSARVTGVFDSPLHF. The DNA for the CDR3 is TGCAGTGCTAGAGTGACAGGGGTCTTTGATTCACCCCTCCACTTT.

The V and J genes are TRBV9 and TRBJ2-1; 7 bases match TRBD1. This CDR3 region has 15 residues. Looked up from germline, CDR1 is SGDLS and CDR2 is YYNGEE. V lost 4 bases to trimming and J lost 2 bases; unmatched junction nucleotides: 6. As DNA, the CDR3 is TGTGCCAGCAGCTTGACAGGGTCCCCCTACAATGAGCAGTTCTTC. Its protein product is CASSLTGSPYNEQFF.

CDR3 loop: CSASPYGQETQYF. The DNA for the CDR3 is TGCAGTGCAAGCCCCTATGGACAAGAGACCCAGTACTTC. This chain joins TRBV20-1 and TRBJ2-5, with no clear D. Germline CDR1 and CDR2: DFQATT and SNEGSKA (reference sequence). Deletions cut 6 bases from V and 2 bases from J, with 13 bases between. CDR3 size: 13 residues.

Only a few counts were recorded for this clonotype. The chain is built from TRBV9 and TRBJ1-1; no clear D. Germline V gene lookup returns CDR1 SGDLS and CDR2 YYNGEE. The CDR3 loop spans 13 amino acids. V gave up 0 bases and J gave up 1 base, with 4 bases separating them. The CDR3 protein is CASSVGENTEAFF. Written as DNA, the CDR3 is TGTGCCAGCAGCGTAGGCGAGAACACTGAAGCTTTCTTT. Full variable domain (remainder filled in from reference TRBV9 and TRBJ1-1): DSGVTQTPKHLITATGQRVTLRCSPRSGDLSVYWYQQSLDQGLQFLIQYYNGEERAKGNILERFSAQQFPDLHSELNLSSLELGDSALYFCASSVGENTEAFFGQGTRLTVV.

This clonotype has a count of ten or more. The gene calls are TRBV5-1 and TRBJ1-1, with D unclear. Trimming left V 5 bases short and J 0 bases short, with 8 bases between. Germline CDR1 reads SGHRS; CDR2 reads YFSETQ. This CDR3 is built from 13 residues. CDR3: CASRTSLNTEAFF. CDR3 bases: TGCGCCAGCAGGACGTCGCTGAACACTGAAGCTTTCTTT. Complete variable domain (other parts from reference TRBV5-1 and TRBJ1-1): KAGVTQTPRYLIKTRGQQVTLSCSPISGHRSVSWYQQTPGQGLQFLFEYFSETQRNKGNFPGRFSGRQFSNSRSEMNVSTLELGDSALYLCASRTSLNTEAFFGQGTRLTVV.

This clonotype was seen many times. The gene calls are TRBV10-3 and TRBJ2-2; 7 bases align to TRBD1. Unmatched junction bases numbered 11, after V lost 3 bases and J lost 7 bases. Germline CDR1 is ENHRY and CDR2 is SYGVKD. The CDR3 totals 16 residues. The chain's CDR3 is CAISDRQGKDNGELFF. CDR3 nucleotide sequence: TGTGCCATCAGTGATAGACAGGGAAAGGATAACGGGGAGCTGTTTTTT.

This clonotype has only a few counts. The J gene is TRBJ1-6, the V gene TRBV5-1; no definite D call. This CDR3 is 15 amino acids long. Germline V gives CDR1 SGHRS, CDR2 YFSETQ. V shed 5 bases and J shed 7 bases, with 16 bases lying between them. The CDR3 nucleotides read TGCGCCAGCAGGGCGACGACCATGCCCAATTCACCCCTCCACTTT. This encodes CASRATTMPNSPLHF.

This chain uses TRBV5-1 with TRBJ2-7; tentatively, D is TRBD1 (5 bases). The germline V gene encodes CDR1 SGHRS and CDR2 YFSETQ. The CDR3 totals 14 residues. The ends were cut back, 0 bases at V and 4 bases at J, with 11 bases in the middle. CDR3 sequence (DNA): TGCGCCAGCAGCTTGGGGGCAGGGTGGTACGAGCAGTACTTC. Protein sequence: CASSLGAGWYEQYF.

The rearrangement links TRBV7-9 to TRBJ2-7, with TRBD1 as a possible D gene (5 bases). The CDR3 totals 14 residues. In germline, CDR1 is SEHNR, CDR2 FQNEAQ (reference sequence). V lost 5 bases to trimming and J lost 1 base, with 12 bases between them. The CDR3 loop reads CASSPRGQSYEQYF. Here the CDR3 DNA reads TGTGCCAGCAGCCCCAGAGGACAATCCTACGAGCAGTACTTC.

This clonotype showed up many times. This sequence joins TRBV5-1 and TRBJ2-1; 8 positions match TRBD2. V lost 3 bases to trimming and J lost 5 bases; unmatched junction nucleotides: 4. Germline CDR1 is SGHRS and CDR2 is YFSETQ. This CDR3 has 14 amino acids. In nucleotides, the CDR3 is TGCGCCAGCAGCTCGGGGGGGATTGACAATGAGCAGTTCTTC. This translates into CASSSGGIDNEQFF.